A selection of T cell receptor beta chains follows, all from one sample in a study of early stage breast cancer tumors. Clones were sequenced by immunoSEQ multiplex PCR, and TCRdb holds only the in-frame ones, with some missing. The data show more than 55,000 clones, more than 60% seen once. Source material: blood. The receptors come from a person aged 25 to 39 with breast cancer. Both conserved end residues are trimmed from each CDR3. A D gene is named only where the DNA matches it firmly.

D gene,V gene,CDR3 length,J gene,CDR3 protein
NA,TRBV27,12,TRBJ2-7,ASSQGGDPYEQY
TRBD1,TRBV30,11,TRBJ1-2,AWSPSTGGGYT
NA,TRBV5-8,13,TRBJ2-1,ASSFQGTSNNEQF
NA,TRBV27,14,TRBJ1-5,ASSLYGIYSNQPQH
NA,TRBV7-9,10,TRBJ2-1,AGGRGYNEQF
NA,TRBV4-1,15,TRBJ2-7,ASSQAPGGGTPYEQY
TRBD2,TRBV5-6,12,TRBJ2-1,ASSWEVGTSEQF
NA,TRBV11-1,12,TRBJ1-2,ASSLIGTGYGYT
NA,TRBV5-6,10,TRBJ2-7,ASSLGIYEQY
TRBD1,TRBV5-4,13,TRBJ2-1,ASSSPTGGRYEQF
NA,TRBV7-6,12,TRBJ1-2,ASSSQGALYGYT
NA,TRBV30,15,TRBJ1-5,AWSVSAGKFSNQPQH
NA,TRBV10-1,14,TRBJ2-5,ASSESQGRRKETQY
TRBD2,TRBV29-1,13,TRBJ2-7,SVSKGIAGPYEQY
NA,TRBV7-6,11,TRBJ1-6,ASSTSYNSPLH
NA,TRBV9,13,TRBJ1-1,ASSVQGHSGAEAF
NA,TRBV7-2,13,TRBJ2-7,ASSLGFGGFYEQY
TRBD1,TRBV27,11,TRBJ2-7,ASTTGTGSSEY
NA,TRBV28,13,TRBJ2-3,AGRRSSPLTDTQY
NA,TRBV5-1,14,TRBJ2-1,ASSWGPWDSYNEQF
NA,TRBV5-5,14,TRBJ1-6,ASSLGQNSYNSPLH
NA,TRBV29-1,12,TRBJ1-2,SVEASGTLYGYT
TRBD1,TRBV7-9,15,TRBJ2-5,ASSPPQGQRTQETQY
TRBD1,TRBV18,13,TRBJ2-6,ASSQGQGGANVLT
NA,TRBV6-1,12,TRBJ2-7,ASSGTGSTYEQY
TRBD2,TRBV6-5,13,TRBJ2-7,ASSPPPGLVGEQY
TRBD2,TRBV5-1,16,TRBJ2-7,ASSLKAGGFGSVNEQY
NA,TRBV6-5,12,TRBJ2-5,ASSYEAVVETQY
NA,TRBV27,15,TRBJ2-2,ASSLFSRDSQTGELF
TRBD2,TRBV19,13,TRBJ2-3,ASSTLWRGADTQY
NA,TRBV27,13,TRBJ2-1,ASSTGAGSYNEQF
NA,TRBV9,11,TRBJ1-2,ASRDTGSRGYT
TRBD1,TRBV5-1,12,TRBJ1-2,ASSDQGADYGYT
NA,TRBV5-1,13,TRBJ2-1,ASSPDGASYNEQF
NA,TRBV4-2,13,TRBJ1-3,ASSQDGTSGNTIY
NA,TRBV6-5,12,TRBJ2-7,ASSYFSGSYEQY
NA,TRBV5-4,10,TRBJ1-1,ATTGMNTEAF
NA,TRBV12-2,15,TRBJ2-2,ASRLAWLALNTGELF
NA,TRBV11-2,15,TRBJ2-3,ASSLDPPSGWTDTQY
NA,TRBV10-3,13,TRBJ2-2,AISGFTSTAGELF
TRBD2,TRBV19,14,TRBJ2-5,ASSIGLAGGQETQY
TRBD2,TRBV5-4,12,TRBJ2-2,ASSGWDYAGELF
NA,TRBV20-1,9,TRBJ2-7,SARQSYEQY
NA,TRBV4-3,11,TRBJ1-1,ASSQGWNTEAF
NA,TRBV18,14,TRBJ2-2,ASSPRGSGNTGELF
NA,TRBV30,11,TRBJ2-7,AWSLASGSEQY
NA,TRBV11-2,13,TRBJ2-1,ASSWSGRGGNEQF
TRBD1,TRBV5-5,13,TRBJ1-4,ASSVTTGGGEKLF
TRBD2,TRBV7-8,15,TRBJ2-3,ASSLGGGREGTDTQY
NA,TRBV7-6,10,TRBJ2-1,ASSLYPESQF
TRBD2,TRBV28,17,TRBJ2-2,ASTLVVAGGPVYTGELF
NA,TRBV2,13,TRBJ1-3,ASSPGVRSGNTIY
TRBD1,TRBV25-1,14,TRBJ2-3,ASSVRDRPSGDTQY
NA,TRBV2,12,TRBJ1-6,ASSDWGTGSPLH
NA,TRBV25-1,13,TRBJ2-1,ASSEFRGRHQEQF
NA,TRBV7-9,14,TRBJ2-5,ASSPRKLVPRETQY